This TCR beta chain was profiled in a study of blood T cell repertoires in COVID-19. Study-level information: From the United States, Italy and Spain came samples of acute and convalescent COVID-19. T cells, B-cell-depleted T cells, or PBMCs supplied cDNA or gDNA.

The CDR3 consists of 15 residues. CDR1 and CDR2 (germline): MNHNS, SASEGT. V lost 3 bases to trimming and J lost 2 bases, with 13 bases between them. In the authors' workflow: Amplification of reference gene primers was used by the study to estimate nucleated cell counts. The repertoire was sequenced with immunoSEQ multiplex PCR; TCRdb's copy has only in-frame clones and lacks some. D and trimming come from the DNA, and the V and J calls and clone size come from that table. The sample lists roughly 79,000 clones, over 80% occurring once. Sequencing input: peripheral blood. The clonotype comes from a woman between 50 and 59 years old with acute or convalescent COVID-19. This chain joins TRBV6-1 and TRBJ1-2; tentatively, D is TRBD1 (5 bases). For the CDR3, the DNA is TGTGCCAGCAGTGATTTGGCAGGGAAGAACTATGGCTACACCTTC. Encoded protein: CASSDLAGKNYGYTF.